What follows describes a single TCR beta chain. Amplification used 60 V beta primers and 13 J beta primers. Sequenced by immunoSEQ multiplex PCR; TCRdb stores in-frame clones only, minus some. The data show about 49,000 clones, over 75% seen once. The data were taken from a study of glioma-infiltrating T cells after dendritic cell vaccination. About the research overall: Dendritic cell vaccine was injected intradermally three times, biweekly.

PBMC were collected before vaccination, two weeks after the third vaccination, and at progression. Trimming stripped 5 bases from V and 1 base from J, with 5 bases between. Germline CDR1 is SGHAT and CDR2 is FQNNGV. The CDR3 sequence is 13 residues long. The rearrangement links TRBV11-2 to TRBJ2-2; D not resolved. The material sequenced was blood, taken before dendritic cell vaccination. The source is a human donor with glioblastoma. The CDR3 DNA sequence: TGTGCCAGCAGCCGAGAGAACACCGGGGAGCTGTTTTTT. This translates into CASSRENTGELFF.